The clone carrying this T cell receptor (beta chain) was observed at least ten times. The sample comes from a study of identical twins. In TCRdb, the 5' RACE reads were re-called with MiXCR into one record per CDR3 protein. The sample shows approximately 220,000 distinct CDR3 sequences, roughly 7.5% of them seen only once. The CDR3 runs to 17 residues. The germline V gene has CDR1 DFQATT and CDR2 SNEGSKA (reference sequence). V shed 0 bases and J shed 6 bases, with 22 bases lying between them. The data were also submitted as part of a second study, on yellow fever vaccine responses in identical twins.

The source of this sequence is a woman younger than 30 in good health. Source material: CD8+ T cells sorted from blood. The chain uses TRBV20-1 and TRBJ2-3; possibly TRBD1 for D (5 bases). The CDR3 DNA sequence: TGCAGTGCTAGAGATCTGGGTAGCCTTGGCCACAGGGATACGCAGTATTTT. Protein: CSARDLGSLGHRDTQYF.